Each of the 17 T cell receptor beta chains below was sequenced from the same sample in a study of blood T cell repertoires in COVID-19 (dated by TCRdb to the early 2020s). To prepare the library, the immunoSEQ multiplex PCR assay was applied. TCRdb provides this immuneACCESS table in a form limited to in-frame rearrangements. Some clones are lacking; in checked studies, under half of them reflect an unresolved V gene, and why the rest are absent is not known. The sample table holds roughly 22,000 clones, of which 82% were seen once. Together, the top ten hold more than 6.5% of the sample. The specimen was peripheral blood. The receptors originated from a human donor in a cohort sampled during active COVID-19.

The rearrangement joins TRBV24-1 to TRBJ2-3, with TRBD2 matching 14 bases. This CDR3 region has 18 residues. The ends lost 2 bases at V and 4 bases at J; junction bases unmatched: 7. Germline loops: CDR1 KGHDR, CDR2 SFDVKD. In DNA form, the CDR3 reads TGTGCCACCAGTGATTCGCCGGGACTAGCGGGAGCCGCAGATACGCAGTATTTT. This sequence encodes CATSDSPGLAGAADTQYF.

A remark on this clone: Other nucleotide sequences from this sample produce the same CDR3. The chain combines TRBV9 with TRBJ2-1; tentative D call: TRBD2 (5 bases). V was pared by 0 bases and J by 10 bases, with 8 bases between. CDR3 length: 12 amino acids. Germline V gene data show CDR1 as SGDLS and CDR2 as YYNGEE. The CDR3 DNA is TGTGCCAGCAGCGTAGGCGGGTACGAGCAGTTCTTC. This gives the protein CASSVGGYEQFF.

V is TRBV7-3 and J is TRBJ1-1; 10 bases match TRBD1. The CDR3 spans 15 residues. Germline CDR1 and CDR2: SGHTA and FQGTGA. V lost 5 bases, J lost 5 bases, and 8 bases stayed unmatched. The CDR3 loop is CASSRSRTGGTEAFF. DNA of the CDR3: TGTGCCAGCAGCCGAAGTCGGACAGGGGGGACTGAAGCTTTCTTT. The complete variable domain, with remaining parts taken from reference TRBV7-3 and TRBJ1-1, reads GAGVSQTPSNKVTEKGKYVELRCDPISGHTALYWYRQSLGQGPEFLIYFQGTGAADDSGLPNDRFFAVRPEGSVSTLKIQRTERGDSAVYLCASSRSRTGGTEAFFGQGTRLTVV.

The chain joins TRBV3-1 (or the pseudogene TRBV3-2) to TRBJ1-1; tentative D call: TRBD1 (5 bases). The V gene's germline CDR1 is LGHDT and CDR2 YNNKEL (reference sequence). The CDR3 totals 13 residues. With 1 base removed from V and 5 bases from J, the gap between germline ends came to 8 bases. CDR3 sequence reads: CASSQVRGTEAFF. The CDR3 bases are TGTGCCAGCAGCCAAGTCCGGGGGACTGAAGCTTTCTTT.

For the CDR3, the DNA is TGCAGTGCTAGTCCTATGACAGGGGGCGGAGTAGATACGCAGTATTTT. This codes for CSASPMTGGGVDTQYF. The chain couples TRBV20-1 to TRBJ2-3; TRBD1 matches 10 bases. The J segment lost 5 bases and the V segment lost 3 bases, leaving 11 bases of the junction unmatched. The germline gives CDR1 DFQATT, CDR2 SNEGSKA (reference sequence). CDR3 length: 16 amino acids.

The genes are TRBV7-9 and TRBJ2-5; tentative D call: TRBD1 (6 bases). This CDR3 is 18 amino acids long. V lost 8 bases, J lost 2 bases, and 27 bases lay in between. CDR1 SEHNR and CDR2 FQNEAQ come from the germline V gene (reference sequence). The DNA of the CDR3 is TGTGCCAGCCGTCCAGGGGTATCTCTAACCCCCTCACAAGAGACCCAGTACTTC. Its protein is CASRPGVSLTPSQETQYF. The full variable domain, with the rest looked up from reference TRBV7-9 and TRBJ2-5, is DTGVSQNPRHKITKRGQNVTFRCDPISEHNRLYWYRQTLGQGPEFLTYFQNEAQLEKSRLLSDRFSAERPKGSFSTLEIQRTEQGDSAMYLCASRPGVSLTPSQETQYFGPGTRLLVL.

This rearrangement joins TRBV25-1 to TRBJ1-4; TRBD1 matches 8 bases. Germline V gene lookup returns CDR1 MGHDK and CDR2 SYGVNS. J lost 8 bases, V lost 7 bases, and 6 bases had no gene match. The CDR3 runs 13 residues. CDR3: CASKRDRPEKLFF. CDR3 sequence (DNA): TGTGCCAGCAAGCGGGACAGGCCGGAAAAACTGTTTTTT. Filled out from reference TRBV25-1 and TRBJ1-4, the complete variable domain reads EADIYQTPRYLVIGTGKKITLECSQTMGHDKMYWYQQDPGMELHLIHYSYGVNSTEKGDLSSESTVSRIRTEHFPLTLESARPSHTSQYLCASKRDRPEKLFFGSGTQLSVL.

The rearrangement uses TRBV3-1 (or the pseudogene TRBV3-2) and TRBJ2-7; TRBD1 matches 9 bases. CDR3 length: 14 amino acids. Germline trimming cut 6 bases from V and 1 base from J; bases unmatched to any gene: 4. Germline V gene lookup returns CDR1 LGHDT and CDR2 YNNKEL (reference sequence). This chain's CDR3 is CASSPGTGSYEQYF. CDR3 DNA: TGTGCCAGCAGTCCTGGGACAGGGTCCTACGAGCAGTACTTC.

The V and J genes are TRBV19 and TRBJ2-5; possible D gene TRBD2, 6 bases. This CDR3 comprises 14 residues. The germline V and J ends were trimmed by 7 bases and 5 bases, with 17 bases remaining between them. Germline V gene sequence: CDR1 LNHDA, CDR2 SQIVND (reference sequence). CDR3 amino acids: CASTGGGSGETQYF. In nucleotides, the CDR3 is TGTGCCAGTACCGGTGGAGGGTCTGGGGAGACCCAGTACTTC.

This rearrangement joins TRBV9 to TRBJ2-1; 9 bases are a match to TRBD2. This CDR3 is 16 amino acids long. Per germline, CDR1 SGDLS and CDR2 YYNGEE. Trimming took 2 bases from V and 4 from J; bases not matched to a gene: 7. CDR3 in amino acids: CASSVAGLASYNEQFF. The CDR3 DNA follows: TGTGCCAGCAGCGTTGCGGGACTAGCTTCGTACAATGAGCAGTTCTTC.

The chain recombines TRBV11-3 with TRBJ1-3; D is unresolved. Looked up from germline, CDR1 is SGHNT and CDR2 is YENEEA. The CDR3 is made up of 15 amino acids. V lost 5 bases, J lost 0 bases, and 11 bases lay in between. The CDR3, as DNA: TGTGCCAGCAGCCCGGGTTCTCGCTCTGGAAACACCATATATTTT. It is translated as CASSPGSRSGNTIYF.

CDR3 residues: CASSQEQVRYEQYF. The CDR3, as DNA: TGTGCCAGCAGCCAGGAACAGGTTAGGTACGAGCAGTACTTC. The V and J genes are TRBV4-2 and TRBJ2-7, with a possible D match to TRBD1 (5 bases). Trimming took off 3 bases at V and 4 bases at J, with 13 bases between the two ends. There are 14 residues in the CDR3. The V gene's germline CDR1 is LGHNA and CDR2 YNFKEQ.

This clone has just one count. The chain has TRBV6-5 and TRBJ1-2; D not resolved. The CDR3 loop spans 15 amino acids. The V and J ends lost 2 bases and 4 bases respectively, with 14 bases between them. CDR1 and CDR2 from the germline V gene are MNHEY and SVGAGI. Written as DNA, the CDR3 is TGTGCCAGCAGTTACCTGGAGCCTCGGGGCTATGGCTACACCTTC. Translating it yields CASSYLEPRGYGYTF.

CDR3 DNA sequence: TGTGCCAGCAGCTTAGGTGCTAGCTCCTACAATGAGCAGTTCTTC. Amino acid sequence: CASSLGASSYNEQFF. This chain connects TRBV11-1 to TRBJ2-1; D is ambiguous. Trimming pared 1 base from V and 0 bases from J, leaving 7 bases between. Germline CDR1 is SGHAT and CDR2 is FQDESV (reference sequence). The CDR3 consists of 15 residues.

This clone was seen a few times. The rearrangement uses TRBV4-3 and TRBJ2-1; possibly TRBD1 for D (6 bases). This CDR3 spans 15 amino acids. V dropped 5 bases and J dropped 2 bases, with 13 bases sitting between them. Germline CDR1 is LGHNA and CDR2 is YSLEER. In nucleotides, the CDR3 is TGCGCCAGCAGCAAACACAGGGCGACCTACAATGAGCAGTTCTTC. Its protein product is CASSKHRATYNEQFF.

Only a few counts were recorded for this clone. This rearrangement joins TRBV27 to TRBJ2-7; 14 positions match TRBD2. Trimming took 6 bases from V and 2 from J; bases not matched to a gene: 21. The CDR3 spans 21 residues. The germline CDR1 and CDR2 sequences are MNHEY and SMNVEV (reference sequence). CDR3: CASSHLPGTSGSGRTAYEQYF. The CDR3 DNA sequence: TGTGCCAGCAGCCACCTACCCGGGACTAGCGGGAGCGGTCGGACGGCCTACGAGCAGTACTTC.

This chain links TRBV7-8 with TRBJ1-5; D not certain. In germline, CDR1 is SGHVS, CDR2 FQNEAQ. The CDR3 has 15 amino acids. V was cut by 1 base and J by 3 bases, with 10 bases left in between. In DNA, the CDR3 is TGTGCCAGCAGCTTAGTTGCAGGCCCCAATCAGCCCCAGCATTTT. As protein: CASSLVAGPNQPQHF.